The TCR beta chain described here comes from a study of blood T cell repertoires in COVID-19. Under the authors' procedure: Amplification of reference gene primers was used by the study to estimate nucleated cell counts. Sequenced by immunoSEQ multiplex PCR; TCRdb stores in-frame clones only, minus some. Clone size and the V and J calls come from that table; the DNA yielded D and trimming. The table has fewer than 200,000 clones, around 80% seen once. This clone was picked up one time. Participants spanned ages about 18 to 100 years and resided in about 24 US areas. After removal of 4 bases from V and 10 bases from J, the junction contained 6 bases not matched to a gene. Germline V gene data show CDR1 as SGDLS and CDR2 as YYNGEE. The CDR3 runs to 12 residues.

What was sequenced was PBMCs or T cells enriched from blood (not recorded which). The chain carries TRBV9 and TRBJ1-1; 8 bases match TRBD1. This TCR was sampled from a woman aged 50 to 60 who had recovered from COVID-19. CDR3 protein: CASSTDRGRAFF. DNA of the CDR3: TGTGCCAGCAGCACTGACAGGGGTCGAGCTTTCTTT. Full variable domain (remainder filled in from reference TRBV9 and TRBJ1-1): DSGVTQTPKHLITATGQRVTLRCSPRSGDLSVYWYQQSLDQGLQFLIQYYNGEERAKGNILERFSAQQFPDLHSELNLSSLELGDSALYFCASSTDRGRAFFGQGTRLTVV.